The TCR beta chain under discussion was sequenced for a study of molecular identifiers for immune sequencing clone quantification. The study, taken as a whole, reports: Spiked Jurkat TCR RNA equivalent to one cell was reportedly detectable in one million naive cells.

For bulk TCR libraries, previously described methods and listed TCR primers were used. TCRdb reprocessed the PCR reads with MiXCR, giving one entry per CDR3 protein. Found here are tens of thousands of distinct CDR3 sequences, 36% of them singletons; the top ten hold about 4.1%. This clonotype was seen many times. Its cognate antigen is unknown. The germline V and J ends were trimmed by 3 bases and 1 base, with 3 bases remaining between them. This CDR3 comprises 12 residues. CDR1 and CDR2 from the germline V gene are SGHTA and FQGNSA. The sequencing input was naive CD8+ T cells from blood, with Jurkat cell RNA spiked in. Noted subset: FACS-sorted CD8+CD4-CCR7+CD45RA+ naive T cells. The clonotype comes from a human donor in good health. Some libraries in this study had Jurkat cell RNA spiked in. This rearrangement joins TRBV7-2 to TRBJ2-5; no definite D call. CDR3: CASSFSQETQYF. CDR3 nucleotide sequence: TGTGCCAGCAGCTTTAGCCAAGAGACCCAGTACTTC.